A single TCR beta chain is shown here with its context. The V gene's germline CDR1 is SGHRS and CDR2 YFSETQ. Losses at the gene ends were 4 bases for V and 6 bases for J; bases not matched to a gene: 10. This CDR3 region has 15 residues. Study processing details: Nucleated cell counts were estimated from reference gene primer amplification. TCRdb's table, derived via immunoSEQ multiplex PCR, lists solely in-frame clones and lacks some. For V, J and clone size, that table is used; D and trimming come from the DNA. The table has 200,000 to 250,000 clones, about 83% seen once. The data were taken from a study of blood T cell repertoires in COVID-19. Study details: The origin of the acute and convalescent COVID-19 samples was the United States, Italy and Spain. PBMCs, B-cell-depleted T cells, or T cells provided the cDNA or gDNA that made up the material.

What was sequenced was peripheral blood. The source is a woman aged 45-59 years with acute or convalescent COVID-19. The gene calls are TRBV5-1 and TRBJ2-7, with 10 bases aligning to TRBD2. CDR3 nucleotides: TGCGCCAGCAGCCACGCTAGCGGGGGAGCCTCCGAGCAGTACTTC. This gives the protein CASSHASGGASEQYF.